This TCR beta chain was obtained from a study of blood T cell repertoires in COVID-19. About the research overall: Specimens from acute and convalescent COVID-19 originated in the United States, Italy and Spain. The cDNA or gDNA used as material had been derived from T cells, B-cell-depleted T cells, or PBMCs.

Trimming took 1 base from V and 6 from J, leaving 10 bases between them. From germline, CDR1 is LGHNA and CDR2 YSLEER. The CDR3 covers 14 residues. In the study's own analysis: Amplification with reference gene primers provided the estimates of nucleated cell counts. The method was immunoSEQ multiplex PCR; TCRdb's version includes in-frame clones alone and lacks a portion of them. Clone size and V and J calls were adopted from that table, with D and trimming inferred from the DNA. This sample has 80,000 to 95,000 clones, with roughly 71% found just once. The receptor was isolated from an elderly woman with acute or convalescent COVID-19. The chain carries TRBV4-3 and TRBJ2-1, with no clear D. The source material was peripheral blood. CDR3 loop: CASSQGLVSNEQFF. In nucleotides, the CDR3 is TGCGCCAGCAGCCAAGGTTTAGTCTCCAATGAGCAGTTCTTC.